This T cell receptor beta chain was captured in a study of T cell responses to AZD1222 COVID-19 vaccine. General study points: Just six or seven AZD1222 recipients tested seropositive at baseline. Distributed over spike, vaccine-associated CD4 TCRs predominated at 160-218 and 743-854. Regions left unmutated in variants are reportedly the target of nearly half of spike-specific TCRs.

About this clone: Its matching antigen is unknown.

Repertoires were generated with immunoSEQ multiplex PCR, while TCRdb's copy carries only in-frame clones and drops some. This sample has 110,000 or so clones, with approximately 88% found just once. CDR3 size: 13 residues. Germline V lookup: CDR1 SGHAT, CDR2 FQNNGV. Trimming stripped 4 bases from V and 6 bases from J, with 12 bases between. The rearrangement joins TRBV11-2 to TRBJ1-1, with a possible D match to TRBD1 (5 bases). The material sequenced was peripheral blood, taken 28 days after the second AZD1222 dose. This TCR came from an adult who received the AZD1222 COVID-19 vaccine. The CDR3 loop reads CASSSSRDAEAFF. The CDR3 coding sequence is TGTGCCAGCAGCTCATCTCGGGACGCTGAAGCTTTCTTT.